This T cell receptor (beta chain) comes out of a study of cytomegalovirus exposure and HLA in healthy donors (dated by TCRdb to the late 2010s). Regarding the complete study: According to an earlier analysis of a few hundred of the donors, 150 million to 200 million T cells yielded over 90 million unique TCR beta sequences and 250 to 350 Gb of sequence data. Around 320 gigabases of sequencing data and approximately 85 million unique TCR sequences were included in an early release covering roughly 600 HLA-typed donors. Of the 300 to 450 genotyped donors, approximately 82% fell in the genetic ancestry cluster associated with self-reported Caucasian donors. The aim of the study was to test whether cataloging public T cell receptors could identify signatures of past pathogen exposure. The study profiled the T cell repertoires of 500 to 800 subjects by immunosequencing and related them to cytomegalovirus serostatus. A separate validation cohort of 90 to 150 different subjects was used in addition to the 666-subject first cohort. To predict cytomegalovirus infection status, the study combined high-throughput TCR immunosequencing, statistical association of individual TCRs with disease status, and machine learning. A later analysis re-analyzed previously published TCR beta repertoires from about 600 donors and added high-resolution HLA genotyping to study TCR occurrence patterns. The later analysis used no new phenotypic data to find candidate immune exposures, relying instead on TCR beta sequences and their occurrence across donors. An earlier analysis of about 620 of the donors applied high-throughput TCR beta sequencing to assess whether each TCR beta V gene segment acted as functional or pseudogenic. Alongside the repertoire data, information on donor age, sex, ethnicity and CMV serostatus was compiled. In a later genetic analysis, genome-wide SNP genotypes for about 55% of the roughly 700 donors were used, and that subset was treated as a discovery cohort. All discovery cohort repertoires had been generated using a single sequencing platform. HLA typing included class I and class II loci at four-digit resolution. The number of typed donors differed by locus: about 629-630 for A, B, C, DRB1 and DQB1; 522 for DQA1; over 600 for DPA1; and around 490 for DPB1. About five DR-DQ haplotypes were treated as single units for association and clustering because of strong linkage in the cohort. Among roughly 400 genotyped donors of the cohort, an average of approximately 220,000 unique TCR beta nucleotide sequences was sequenced per donor, of which 15% to 20% were non-productive. Results the study describes overall, beyond this receptor: HLA typing was unavailable for some donors at each locus, so association tests used only the typed subset. The authors suggested that the approach could potentially be extended to other disease states and immunological phenotypes. Presence/absence analyses assumed roughly uniform sequencing depth across donors, an assumption that may not hold. When HLA alleles, especially DR and DQ, strongly co-occurred, attributing TCR associations to individual alleles was difficult. In a later genetic analysis, a missense DCLRE1C variant was associated with V-gene and J-gene trimming of TCR beta chains, and the association was replicated in an independent cohort. The earlier analysis of fewer than 750 of the donors excluded fewer than 20 rarely observed V segments, including chromosome 9 orphons, because counts were too low. Compared with equally common non-associated chains, HLA-associated TCR beta chains in a later analysis were more clonally expanded and had lower generation probabilities. A later analysis associated 15,000 to 20,000 TCR beta sequences with specific HLA alleles at a false discovery rate of 0.05. According to a later analysis, TCR association rates differed among HLA loci, with DRB1 alleles showing the most associated TCRs and HLA-C alleles showing the fewest. The sequencing pipeline was judged likely to have produced a cluster of highly shared sequence variants as a technical artifact. A later genetic analysis reported fewer N-insertions in productive TCRs among donors in an Asian-associated ancestry cluster than the roughly 700-donor mean. In vitro tests confirmed that a few of the cytomegalovirus-associated TCR beta chains recognize cytomegalovirus antigens. Correlated functional status among segregating V segments might reflect linkage disequilibrium, but an unknown experimental factor could not be ruled out. Most TCR sequences were observed very rarely across donors, whereas some public TCRs were present in many individuals. The classifier was reported to diagnose cytomegalovirus status with high specificity and sensitivity in both the original cohort and the validation cohort. This cohort had only TCR beta chains sequenced, and the lack of alpha or paired-chain data limited which features could be detected. A further reported finding was that TCR beta sequences accurately predicted the HLA-A and HLA-B alleles for most subjects in the first cohort. Broadly in line with IMGT annotations, most TCR beta V segments showed up in productive rearrangements about 87% or about 30% of the time in an earlier analysis of a few hundred of the donors. The only immune exposure information available for the cohort was CMV serostatus. Most CMV-associated TCR beta chains appeared to be HLA-restricted in a later analysis, and the HLA associations seemed to be driven largely by CMV exposure. Some IMGT-functional V segments, including TRBV6-2 and TRBV6-3, could not be told apart with the 87-base-pair reads, so those segments were excluded. In a later analysis, several top co-occurrence clusters were reported to appear linked to parvovirus B19, influenza, CMV and Epstein-Barr virus. A total of 164 TCR beta chains were listed by the study as associated with cytomegalovirus.

The junction shows trimming of 6 bases on V and 5 bases on J, plus 16 bases between the germline ends. According to the germline V gene, CDR1 reads SNHLY and CDR2 reads FYNNEI. Counted from cysteine to phenylalanine, this CDR3 has 14 amino acids. CDR3 DNA only is kept here, 42 bases in frame from base 1. The cohort was made up of about 670 healthy bone marrow donors. At the time of sampling, every cohort member was nominally healthy, though immune exposures that went unrecorded were likely present. The donor tested CMV seropositive, placing the donor among the approximately 290 seropositive members of the cohort. Every donor gave a peripheral blood sample, and the peripheral blood mononuclear cells from that sample were used for TCR beta sequencing. Genomic DNA was extracted from the blood cell samples with the Qiagen DNeasy Blood Extraction Kit. Receptor amplification or capture employed the immunoSEQ multiplex PCR assay. The multiplex PCR relied on a mix of 60 forward primers for TCR Vbeta segments and 13 reverse primers for TCR Jbeta segments. The CDR3 region of rearranged TCR beta genes was amplified from genomic DNA by a multiplex PCR assay. The amplified TCR beta libraries were sequenced on the Illumina HiSeq System as 87-base-pair reads. In the paper's pipeline: A later analysis tallied around 87 million unique TCR beta chains across the 666 repertoires, and about 10 million of those chains were shared by two or more donors. Raw reads were error-corrected and collapsed into unique sequences by a nearest-neighbor algorithm in which closely related sequences were merged to remove PCR and sequencing errors. CDR3 sequences were aligned to IMGT reference sequences to assign V, D and J gene segments. For a sequence to be retained, at least a six-nucleotide match to both a V gene segment and a J gene segment was required. Rearrangements were called productive when the CDR3 lacked stop codons and stayed in frame with V and J; all others were non-productive. CDR3 was defined according to IMGT convention as the region running from the second conserved V-encoded cysteine to the conserved J-encoded phenylalanine. The earlier analysis of about 560 of the donors excluded any sequence lacking an unambiguous match to a single V gene segment. An earlier analysis of 587 of the donors classified V segments as functional when productive rearrangements were above 56.7% and as segregating when the standard deviation between donors was above 5%. A statistical classification framework was developed to diagnose cytomegalovirus status using the catalog of TCR beta chain sequences. In a later analysis, V and J genes were assigned by comparing TCR nucleotide sequences against IMGT/GENE-DB human TR gene sequences. The TCRdist pipeline was used in a later analysis to assign CDR3 sequences and most-parsimonious VDJ recombination scenarios. In a later analysis, each TCR beta chain was defined by its CDR3 amino acid sequence together with its V-gene family, and reads without a unique V-gene family were excluded. To address suspected cross-contamination and a sequencing artifact, a later analysis removed approximately 600 highly shared, low-generation-probability nucleotide sequences. In a later analysis, a clonal expansion index for each public chain was calculated from normalized within-repertoire ranks of inferred template counts. In a later analysis, generation probabilities were computed using a VDJ recombination model fitted to out-of-frame rearrangements, and the results were checked against IGoR. Hypergeometric tests were used in a later analysis to score TCR-TCR, TCR-HLA and TCR-CMV co-occurrence, with a repertoire-size bias correction applied to the TCR pairs. In a later analysis, false discovery rates were estimated by permuting HLA or CMV assignments 20 times. A later analysis grouped co-occurring TCRs with DBSCAN, adding TCRdist sequence similarity when clustering within HLA-allele-positive subsets. Repertoires with fewer than 30,000 or more than 120,000 public chains, plus five repertoires with anomalous nucleotide sharing, were excluded from co-occurrence clustering. Here the immuneACCESS table is served through TCRdb, limited to in-frame sequences with V and J called. Missing clones are a known gap in these copies; in checked studies unresolved V genes cover under half, and the rest lacks a known reason. From that table come the V and J calls and clone size; the DNA was used to work out D and trimming. Within this sample are roughly 180,000 clones, with 70% to 90% of them counted one time only. Around 2% of the sample is in the top ten clones.

With regard to this clone: The specificity of this receptor is unknown. There are no base qualities to consult, and no much larger clone falls within one base.

The rearrangement combines TRBV2 with TRBJ2-5; a tentative D match to TRBD1 spans 7 bases. This sequence originates from a woman aged 18-29 years in good health and CMV-seropositive. Sequenced material: PBMCs. The CDR3 loop reads CASRRTGGRETQYF. In nucleotide form, the sequence is TGTGCCAGCAGACGGACAGGAGGGAGGGAGACCCAGTACTTC.